One sample yielded the 27 T cell receptor beta chains listed below, sequenced in a study of T cell responses to AZD1222 COVID-19 vaccine. The method was immunoSEQ multiplex PCR; TCRdb's version includes in-frame clones alone and lacks a portion of them. Of fewer than 130,000 clones in the sample, over 90% were seen once. The sequences come from peripheral blood, collected 28 days after the second AZD1222 dose. The receptors originated from an adult who received the AZD1222 COVID-19 vaccine.

The J gene is TRBJ1-3, the V gene TRBV7-7; tentative D call: TRBD1 (6 bases). Trimming stripped 5 bases from V and 0 bases from J, with 20 bases between. Looked up from germline, CDR1 is SSHAT and CDR2 is FNYEAQ (reference sequence). The CDR3 runs 18 residues. This CDR3 reads CASSPDVGGVYSGNTIYF. DNA of the CDR3: TGTGCCAGCAGCCCCGACGTAGGGGGAGTCTACTCTGGAAACACCATATATTTT. Full variable domain (remainder filled in from reference TRBV7-7 and TRBJ1-3): GAGVSQSPRYKVTKRGQDVTLRCDPISSHATLYWYQQALGQGPEFLTYFNYEAQPDKSGLPSDRFSAERPEGSISTLTIQRTEQRDSAMYRCASSPDVGGVYSGNTIYFGEGSWLTVV.

The rearrangement joins TRBV6-6 to TRBJ1-3; no definite D call. V lost 5 bases to trimming and J lost 0 bases, with 17 bases between them. The CDR3 totals 17 residues. Germline V gene lookup returns CDR1 MNHNY and CDR2 SVGAGI (reference sequence). CDR3 sequence reads: CASSLGWKSDSGNTIYF. CDR3 sequence (DNA): TGTGCCAGCAGTCTTGGGTGGAAGTCCGACTCTGGAAACACCATATATTTT.

V and J are TRBV6-5 and TRBJ1-4; D is unresolved. V lost 2 bases and J lost 12, with 16 bases in between. CDR1 is MNHEY and CDR2 is SVGAGI in the germline V gene. The CDR3 length is 14 residues. This chain's CDR3 is CASSYHRREMELFF. The CDR3 nucleotides are TGTGCCAGCAGTTACCATCGTAGGGAGATGGAACTGTTTTTT.

The rearrangement joins TRBV18 to TRBJ1-5; 11 bases map to TRBD1. With V trimmed by 4 bases and J by 2 bases, 10 bases remained unmatched. The CDR3 is 18 amino acids. CDR1 KGHSH and CDR2 LQKENI come from the germline V gene. The CDR3 reads CASSQSGTGGTRNQPQHF. CDR3 coding DNA: TGTGCCAGCTCACAGAGTGGGACAGGGGGAACTCGCAATCAGCCCCAGCATTTT. Full variable domain (remainder filled in from reference TRBV18 and TRBJ1-5): NAGVMQNPRHLVRRRGQEARLRCSPMKGHSHVYWYRQLPEEGLKFMVYLQKENIIDESGMPKERFSAEFPKEGPSILRIQQVVRGDSAAYFCASSQSGTGGTRNQPQHFGDGTRLSIL.

The chain uses TRBV12-5 and TRBJ1-1; D not resolved. CDR1 and CDR2 (germline): LGHNT, FRNRAP. The V end lost 0 bases, the J end lost 12 bases, and 26 bases lay between the germline ends. The CDR3 has 17 residues. CDR3 DNA sequence: TGTGCTAGTGGTTTGGTAAGCGGCCGAGACATCTTCGAGGGAACTTTCTTT. It yields the protein CASGLVSGRDIFEGTFF.

The CDR3 coding sequence is TGTGCTAGTGGCCAGGGATATAGCAATCAGCCCCAGCATTTT. The encoded protein is CASGQGYSNQPQHF. The rearrangement joins TRBV12-5 to TRBJ1-5, with TRBD1 as a possible D gene (5 bases). Trimming removed 6 bases from V and 0 bases from J, with 9 bases in between. CDR3 size: 14 residues. Germline assignment: CDR1 LGHNT and CDR2 FRNRAP.

The chain joins TRBV11-2 to TRBJ2-1; D call uncertain. The germline V and J ends were trimmed by 5 bases and 6 bases, with 17 bases remaining between them. Per germline, CDR1 SGHAT and CDR2 FQNNGV. CDR3 size: 15 residues. In DNA, the CDR3 is TGTGCCAGCAGCCAAATTAATACAGTCGCCAATGAGCAGTTCTTC. Translation: CASSQINTVANEQFF.

The CDR3 protein is CASSIPPPAGSPLHF. CDR3 sequence (DNA): TGTGCCAGTAGTATCCCCCCACCGGCGGGTTCACCCCTCCACTTT. This chain connects TRBV19 to TRBJ1-6; D remains unclear. V dropped 3 bases and J dropped 9 bases, with 15 bases sitting between them. The CDR3 consists of 15 residues. Germline CDR1 is LNHDA and CDR2 is SQIVND (reference sequence).

This chain joins TRBV27 and TRBJ1-2; D is perhaps TRBD1 (6 bases). Trimming took off 5 bases at V and 6 bases at J, with 16 bases between the two ends. The CDR3 is 14 residues long. Germline loops: CDR1 MNHEY, CDR2 SMNVEV (reference sequence). The CDR3 reads CASSPLQGINGYTF. The CDR3 nucleotides are TGTGCCAGCAGTCCGCTACAGGGTATCAATGGCTACACCTTC.

The chain recombines TRBV11-2 with TRBJ1-1, with unresolved D. The CDR3 totals 14 residues. V lost 2 bases to trimming and J lost 3 bases, with 10 bases between them. The germline CDR1 and CDR2 sequences are SGHAT and FQNNGV. CDR3: CASSLTSGHTEAFF. In nucleotides, the CDR3 is TGTGCCAGCAGCTTAACCTCCGGGCACACTGAAGCTTTCTTT.

The chain combines TRBV6-5 with TRBJ1-3; 7 bases agree with TRBD1. The CDR3 length is 13 residues. V shed 6 bases and J 7 bases; nucleotides not matched to a gene: 6. From germline, CDR1 is MNHEY and CDR2 SVGAGI. The CDR3 region is CASSVTGVNTIYF. The CDR3 DNA reads TGTGCCAGCAGCGTAACAGGGGTGAACACCATATATTTT.

The chain couples TRBV20-1 to TRBJ1-4, with D tentatively TRBD1 (5 bases). Germline V gene data show CDR1 as DFQATT and CDR2 as SNEGSKA (reference sequence). The V end was cut by 3 bases, the J end by 2 bases, with 7 bases between. This CDR3 comprises 13 residues. CDR3 DNA: TGCAGTGCTAGTCCAGGGACTAATGAAAAACTGTTTTTT. It specifies CSASPGTNEKLFF.

V is TRBV25-1 and J is TRBJ2-7, with TRBD2 matching over 7 bases. CDR3 length equals 13 residues. CDR1 and CDR2 (germline): MGHDK, SYGVNS. The V gene end was trimmed by 3 bases and the J gene end by 5 bases; junction bases not matched to a gene: 4. CDR3 bases: TGTGCCAGCAGTGAGCGGGAGCTACACGAGCAGTACTTC. Amino acids: CASSERELHEQYF.

This clone has only one observation. The chain is built from TRBV7-6 and TRBJ1-5; tentatively, D is TRBD1 (6 bases). Germline V CDR1 and CDR2: SGHVS, FNYEAQ. Deletions cut 1 base from V and 6 bases from J, with 13 bases between. The CDR3 is 15 residues long. The CDR3: CASSLEAQGAQPQHF. In DNA, the CDR3 is TGTGCCAGCAGCTTAGAAGCACAGGGCGCTCAGCCCCAGCATTTT. Full variable domain (remainder filled in from reference TRBV7-6 and TRBJ1-5): GAGVSQSPRYKVTKRGQDVALRCDPISGHVSLYWYRQALGQGPEFLTYFNYEAQQDKSGLPNDRFSAERPEGSISTLTIQRTEQRDSAMYRCASSLEAQGAQPQHFGDGTRLSIL.

The chain has TRBV6-5 and TRBJ1-4, with D tentatively TRBD1 (6 bases). With 2 bases removed from V and 2 bases from J, the gap between germline ends came to 9 bases. Germline V gives CDR1 MNHEY, CDR2 SVGAGI. This CDR3 spans 15 amino acids. CDR3 amino acids: CASSYHRDTNEKLFF. CDR3 nucleotide sequence: TGTGCCAGCAGTTACCACAGGGACACTAATGAAAAACTGTTTTTT.

The chain joins TRBV3-1 (or the pseudogene TRBV3-2) to TRBJ1-2, with TRBD1 matching 7 bases. This CDR3 is built from 14 residues. Per the germline V gene, CDR1 is LGHDT and CDR2 is YNNKEL (reference sequence). Unmatched junction bases numbered 15, after V lost 3 bases and J lost 14 bases. CDR3 sequence: CASSQEGTARFGTF. The DNA for the CDR3 is TGTGCCAGCAGCCAGGAGGGGACAGCGCGGTTTGGGACCTTC.

Only one count was recorded for this clone. This chain joins TRBV7-8 and TRBJ1-5; no definite D call. Trimming cost V 5 bases and J 5 bases, with 7 bases left between them. Germline lookup yields CDR1 SGHVS and CDR2 FQNEAQ. This CDR3 spans 12 amino acids. Here the CDR3 reads CASSPHDQPQHF. CDR3 DNA sequence: TGTGCCAGCAGCCCCCACGATCAGCCCCAGCATTTT.

This chain joins TRBV19 and TRBJ2-1, with 10 bases matching TRBD1. Unmatched junction bases numbered 4, after V lost 0 bases and J lost 5 bases. Germline V CDR1 and CDR2: LNHDA, SQIVND (reference sequence). The CDR3 consists of 16 residues. The CDR3 bases are TGTGCCAGTAGTATAGATCAGACAGGGGGCCACAATGAGCAGTTCTTC. Translation gives CASSIDQTGGHNEQFF.

This clone was counted a few times. The chain links TRBV11-2 to TRBJ2-7; TRBD2 matches 7 bases. Germline CDR1 and CDR2: SGHAT and FQNNGV. Losses at the gene ends were 5 bases for V and 6 bases for J; bases not matched to a gene: 10. The CDR3 length is 14 residues. The CDR3 loop is CASSPGGWRAEQYF. DNA of the CDR3: TGTGCCAGCAGCCCGGGGGGTTGGAGGGCCGAGCAGTACTTC.

The chain couples TRBV5-1 to TRBJ1-2; 7 bases are a match to TRBD1. V was clipped by 0 bases and J by 1 base; unmatched bases: 9. The CDR3 length is 17 residues. CDR1 and CDR2 from the germline V gene are SGHRS and YFSETQ. CDR3 in amino acids: CASSLVSTGTFNYGYTF. CDR3 DNA: TGCGCCAGCAGCTTGGTTTCGACAGGGACTTTTAACTATGGCTACACCTTC.

V usage is TRBV5-1 and J usage is TRBJ2-3, with D perhaps matching TRBD1 (6 bases). In germline, CDR1 is SGHRS, CDR2 YFSETQ. V lost 3 bases, J lost 3 bases, and 20 bases lay in between. This CDR3 region has 17 residues. The CDR3 here is CASSSRESGVGTDTQYF. CDR3 bases: TGCGCCAGCAGCTCTCGAGAGTCAGGGGTTGGGACAGATACGCAGTATTTT.

This chain links TRBV3-1 (or the pseudogene TRBV3-2) with TRBJ1-2; the D gene is possibly TRBD1 (5 bases). The CDR3 consists of 14 residues. Germline V lookup: CDR1 LGHDT, CDR2 YNNKEL (reference sequence). Deletions cut 4 bases from V and 2 bases from J, with 11 bases between. CDR3 coding DNA: TGTGCCAGCAGCCCGGGGGAGGTGAACTATGGCTACACCTTC. Its translation: CASSPGEVNYGYTF.

The V and J genes are TRBV4-1 and TRBJ2-3; the D is unclear. V was pared by 2 bases and J by 3 bases, with 18 bases between. Germline assignment: CDR1 MGHRA and CDR2 YSYEKL. This CDR3 spans 17 amino acids. CDR3 nucleotides: TGCGCCAGCAGCCAACGGACCATGGGTTCGCTTACAGATACGCAGTATTTT. This sequence encodes CASSQRTMGSLTDTQYF.

The V and J genes are TRBV6-5 and TRBJ1-2; D possibly corresponds to TRBD1 (5 bases). The CDR3 sequence is 14 residues long. Trimming removed 3 bases at V and 4 bases at J, with 12 bases between. Germline V gene lookup returns CDR1 MNHEY and CDR2 SVGAGI. In nucleotides, the CDR3 is TGTGCCAGCAGTTATCTCGTGGGGGGCTATGGCTACACCTTC. Its translation: CASSYLVGGYGYTF.

This chain uses TRBV11-2 with TRBJ2-7; 7 bases agree with TRBD1. V shed 5 bases and J 5 bases; nucleotides not matched to a gene: 9. Looked up from germline, CDR1 is SGHAT and CDR2 is FQNNGV. The CDR3 is 14 residues long. As DNA, the CDR3 is TGTGCCAGCAGCGCCGGGACAGAGGGTAACGAGCAGTACTTC. Translated, it gives CASSAGTEGNEQYF.

This chain uses TRBV27 with TRBJ2-1; no clear D. The V gene's germline CDR1 is MNHEY and CDR2 SMNVEV (reference sequence). CDR3 size: 11 residues. V dropped 6 bases and J dropped 3 bases, with 3 bases sitting between them. The CDR3 region has the DNA TGTGCCAGCAGCGTCTACAATGAGCAGTTCTTC. Its protein product is CASSVYNEQFF.

The chain combines TRBV6-4 with TRBJ2-1, with 8 bases matching TRBD1. The CDR3 totals 15 residues. After removal of 5 bases from V and 6 bases from J, the junction contained 9 bases not matched to a gene. In germline, CDR1 is MRHNA, CDR2 SNTAGT. CDR3 region: CASSTYGQGGNEQFF. The DNA of the CDR3 is TGTGCCAGCAGTACCTACGGACAGGGTGGCAATGAGCAGTTCTTC.